The T cell receptor (beta chain) described here comes from a study of blood T cell repertoires in COVID-19. Study background: Acute and convalescent COVID-19 specimens originated in the United States, Italy and Spain. Sources were T cells, B-cell-depleted T cells, or PBMCs; the material itself was cDNA or gDNA.

How the authors handled the data: How many nucleated cells were present was estimated from reference gene primer amplification. Profiling relied on immunoSEQ multiplex PCR, and the TCRdb table lists in-frame clones only, not all of them. From that table come the V and J calls and clone size; the DNA was used to work out D and trimming. The sample holds 95,000 to 150,000 clones, approximately 77% seen once. This CDR3 is built from 15 residues. V gave up 4 bases and J gave up 8 bases; unmatched junction bases: 12. In germline, CDR1 is SGHRS, CDR2 YFSETQ. V is TRBV5-1 and J is TRBJ1-3; 7 positions agree with TRBD1. This receptor was identified in a human donor in a cohort sampled during active COVID-19. Sequencing was done on a sample of peripheral blood. CDR3 sequence reads: CASSTEGGLRDTIYF. The CDR3 bases are TGCGCCAGCAGCACCGAAGGGGGCCTCAGGGACACCATATATTTT.